This T cell receptor beta chain is drawn from a study of OX40 agonist ivuxolimab in advanced cancers. Study at large: Enrolled patients in dose escalation had cancers that were hepatocellular carcinoma, melanoma, renal cell or head and neck cancer. Study outcomes and limitations: Low normalized clonal expansion also occurred in some nonresponding patients. Doses of 0.1 to 3.0 mg/kg were accompanied by clonal expansion of CD4+ and CD8+ blood T cells by week 6.

Germline V CDR1 and CDR2: WNHNN, SYGVQD (reference sequence). Trimming cost V 0 bases and J 12 bases; bases outside gene matches: 3. The CDR3 runs to 12 residues. As to this clone: Its antigen is unknown.

The repertoire was sequenced with immunoSEQ multiplex PCR; TCRdb's copy has only in-frame clones and lacks some. Of some 41,000 clones listed, 87% are singletons. The origin of this receptor is an adult with an advanced solid tumor such as melanoma, head and neck, liver or kidney cancer. This chain joins TRBV10-1 and TRBJ2-3; TRBD2 matches at 7 bases. Sample: CD4+ or CD8+ T cells sorted from blood, taken in a trial of the OX40 agonist ivuxolimab. For the CDR3, the DNA is TGCGCCAGCAGTGAGTCGGGGGGGTTTCAGTATTTT. Translating gives CASSESGGFQYF.